The 26 T cell receptor beta chains given below trace back to one sample, sequenced in a study of human T cells and chemical hapten exposure. This sample's time point: patch test 1, 2 weeks after DPC sensitization. The treatment denotes: therapeutic diphenylcyclopropenone sensitization with weekly scalp DPC. TCRdb reprocessed the RACE reads via MiXCR and lists one record per CDR3 protein. This sample has fewer than 130,000 distinct CDR3 sequences; approximately 11% occur once, and the top ten carry 3% to 4%. The material was whole blood, obtained in connection with sensitization to the hapten diphenylcyclopropenone (DPC). These receptors all come from a woman aged 40-49 years with alopecia areata. Some clones in this sample may be carry-over from other donors' samples.

The V gene is TRBV24-1, the J gene TRBJ2-2; the D gene is possibly TRBD2 (7 bases). The CDR3 runs 16 residues. Germline CDR1 reads KGHDR; CDR2 reads SFDVKD. Trimming stripped 1 base from V and 6 bases from J, with 14 bases between. The CDR3 nucleotides are TGTGCCACCAGTGATTTTGGCGGGGGCGGCGCCGGGGAGCTGTTTTTT. This encodes CATSDFGGGGAGELFF.

At least ten counts were recorded for this clonotype. This sequence joins TRBV12-3 or TRBV12-4 and TRBJ2-5; D gene ambiguous. V was cut by 2 bases and J by 6 bases, with 10 bases left in between. CDR3 size: 13 residues. CDR3 nucleotide sequence: TGTGCCAGCAGTTTAAAAGTATCGAAGACCCAGTACTTC. This translates into CASSLKVSKTQYF.

The genes are TRBV27 and TRBJ2-4; 8 bases are a match to TRBD1. The CDR3 has 17 residues. Germline V gives CDR1 MNHEY, CDR2 SMNVEV (reference sequence). J gave up 3 bases and V 3 bases, and 10 bases lay outside the gene matches. CDR3 region: CASSLGGTGGYKNIQYF. CDR3 sequence (DNA): TGTGCCAGCAGTTTGGGCGGGACAGGCGGATACAAAAACATTCAGTACTTC.

The genes are TRBV18 and TRBJ2-7; 11 nucleotides align to TRBD1. V gave up 6 bases and J gave up 0 bases; unmatched junction bases: 7. The CDR3 contains 16 residues. Germline lookup yields CDR1 KGHSH and CDR2 LQKENI. The CDR3: CASSPTGTGGSYEQYF. Here the CDR3 DNA reads TGTGCCAGCTCCCCGACCGGGACAGGGGGCTCCTACGAGCAGTACTTC.

This clonotype has only a few counts. The rearrangement uses TRBV28 and TRBJ1-2; D might be TRBD1 (6 bases). The germline CDR1 and CDR2 sequences are MDHEN and SYDVKM. The CDR3 is 14 residues long. V was shortened by 6 bases and J by 8 bases, with 19 bases between the two germline ends. The CDR3 nucleotides are TGTGCCAGCAGACCCGGGCAGGGGTACAAGGGCTACACCTTC. It codes for CASRPGQGYKGYTF.

Ten or more counts support this clonotype. The J gene is TRBJ1-5, the V gene TRBV29-1, with TRBD1 matching 7 bases. CDR3 size: 13 residues. The junction had 10 bases not matched to a gene; V was cut back by 7 bases and J by 7 bases. From germline, CDR1 is SQVTM and CDR2 ANQGSEA. The DNA for the CDR3 is TGCAGCGCCTCGACAGGGATTAACCAGCCCCAGCATTTT. Its protein product is CSASTGINQPQHF.

This clonotype was seen a handful of times. The CDR3 protein is CASSLGTREEQFF. For the CDR3, the DNA is TGTGCCAGCAGCTTGGGGACTAGGGAGGAGCAGTTCTTC. The chain has TRBV5-5 and TRBJ2-1; TRBD2 aligns across 7 bases. CDR3 size: 13 residues. After removal of 0 bases from V and 10 bases from J, the junction contained 4 bases not matched to a gene. Germline loops: CDR1 SGHKS, CDR2 YYEKEE (reference sequence). The whole variable domain, remainder taken from reference TRBV5-5 and TRBJ2-1, is DAGVTQSPTHLIKTRGQQVTLRCSPISGHKSVSWYQQVLGQGPQFIFQYYEKEERGRGNFPDRFSARQFPNYSSELNVNALLLGDSALYLCASSLGTREEQFFGPGTRLTVL.

This clonotype has ten or more counts. The chain couples TRBV4-3 to TRBJ1-6; 7 bases map to TRBD1. Germline CDR1 LGHNA, CDR2 YSLEER. With V trimmed by 1 base and J by 6 bases, 3 bases remained unmatched. The CDR3 is 15 residues long. CDR3 in amino acids: CASSQVTGRNSPLHF. CDR3 nucleotide sequence: TGCGCCAGCAGCCAAGTGACAGGGCGTAATTCACCCCTCCACTTT.

This clonotype has ten or more counts. This sequence joins TRBV7-2 and TRBJ2-1; no definite D call. V was shortened by 2 bases and J by 0 bases, with 8 bases between the two germline ends. The CDR3 is made up of 15 amino acids. Germline CDR1 is SGHTA and CDR2 is FQGNSA. Here the CDR3 reads CASSLRRSSYNEQFF. CDR3 bases: TGTGCCAGCAGCTTACGAAGGAGCTCCTACAATGAGCAGTTCTTC. The full variable domain, in which reference TRBV7-2 and TRBJ2-1 provide the parts outside the CDR3, is GAGVSQSPSNKVTEKGKDVELRCDPISGHTALYWYRQSLGQGLEFLIYFQGNSAPDKSGLPSDRFSAERTGGSVSTLTIQRTQQEDSAVYLCASSLRRSSYNEQFFGPGTRLTVL.

J is TRBJ2-1 and V is TRBV20-1; D possibly corresponds to TRBD2 (7 bases). The CDR3 runs to 15 residues. Per germline, CDR1 DFQATT and CDR2 SNEGSKA (reference sequence). Trimming stripped 0 bases from V and 6 bases from J, with 15 bases between. DNA for the CDR3: TGCAGTGCTAGAGATCCGGGGGGCCAGGGCAATGAGCAGTTCTTC. The encoded protein is CSARDPGGQGNEQFF.

This clonotype was picked up a small number of times. The V and J genes are TRBV5-1 and TRBJ2-2; D is ambiguous. Looked up from germline, CDR1 is SGHRS and CDR2 is YFSETQ. V gave up 5 bases and J gave up 7 bases, with 18 bases separating them. The CDR3 contains 15 residues. In DNA form, the CDR3 reads TGCGCCAGCAGTTTGATACCCGGTAAACGCGGGGAGCTGTTTTTT. This encodes CASSLIPGKRGELFF.

At least ten counts were recorded for this clonotype. This CDR3 reads CASSVGGLAGGETQYF. The CDR3, as DNA: TGTGCCAGCAGCGTAGGGGGACTAGCGGGCGGAGAGACCCAGTACTTC. The gene calls are TRBV9 and TRBJ2-5; TRBD2 agrees at 12 bases. The V gene's germline CDR1 is SGDLS and CDR2 YYNGEE. This CDR3 region has 16 residues. With 0 bases clipped from V and 4 bases from J, the junction kept 4 bases outside the gene matches.

The table lists this clonotype with a few counts. The chain couples TRBV7-3 to TRBJ2-1; D not resolved. Trimming stripped 5 bases from V and 6 bases from J, with 14 bases between. Germline V gene sequence: CDR1 SGHTA, CDR2 FQGTGA. The CDR3 extends over 14 amino acids. CDR3 DNA: TGTGCCAGCAGCACCCCGGGTCGGTTCAATGAGCAGTTCTTC. Amino acid sequence: CASSTPGRFNEQFF.

In its sample, this clonotype was seen many times. This chain joins TRBV7-2 and TRBJ1-1, with D hard to call. V lost 2 bases and J 8 bases, leaving 12 bases between the germline ends. The CDR3 consists of 13 residues. Looked up from germline, CDR1 is SGHTA and CDR2 is FQGNSA. CDR3 protein: CASSLSHRGEAFF. DNA of the CDR3: TGTGCCAGCAGCTTATCTCACAGAGGGGAAGCTTTCTTT.

V usage is TRBV6-5 and J usage is TRBJ2-2; no clear D gene. V lost 2 bases and J lost 5, with 9 bases in between. The CDR3 loop spans 14 amino acids. Germline values: CDR1 MNHEY, CDR2 SVGAGI. The CDR3 spells CASSYLLVTGELFF. DNA of the CDR3: TGTGCCAGCAGTTACCTCTTGGTTACCGGGGAGCTGTTTTTT.

Many counts were recorded for this clonotype. This chain joins TRBV18 and TRBJ1-5; 7 nucleotides line up with TRBD1. This CDR3 spans 13 amino acids. Trimming removed 2 bases from V and 7 bases from J; junction bases left unmatched: 2. Germline V gives CDR1 KGHSH, CDR2 LQKENI. CDR3 residues: CASSPDRDQPQHF. The CDR3 coding sequence is TGTGCCAGCTCACCAGACAGGGACCAGCCCCAGCATTTT.

This clonotype was seen repeatedly, ten times or more. The rearrangement joins TRBV9 to TRBJ2-6; D tentatively fits TRBD1 or TRBD2 (5 bases each). The germline V and J ends were trimmed by 2 bases and 0 bases, with 18 bases remaining between them. CDR1 and CDR2 (germline): SGDLS, YYNGEE. This CDR3 contains 19 residues. CDR3 region: CASSVQAGTRFSGANVLTF. The DNA for the CDR3 is TGTGCCAGCAGCGTTCAAGCCGGGACCCGCTTCTCTGGGGCCAACGTCCTGACTTTC.

This clonotype was detected a few times. The V call is TRBV29-1, the J call TRBJ2-3, with 11 bases lining up with TRBD2. V lost 4 bases, J lost 2 bases, and 8 bases stayed unmatched. This CDR3 region has 16 residues. Germline V gene lookup returns CDR1 SQVTM and CDR2 ANQGSEA. The CDR3 protein is CSVGALAGDSTDTQYF. CDR3 in DNA: TGCAGCGTTGGGGCACTAGCGGGAGACTCCACAGATACGCAGTATTTT.

The chain joins TRBV9 to TRBJ2-7; 9 nucleotides align to TRBD2. V gave up 1 base and J gave up 5 bases; unmatched junction bases: 7. CDR3 size: 15 residues. Germline loops: CDR1 SGDLS, CDR2 YYNGEE. The CDR3 here is CASSVRSGRADEQYF. CDR3 nucleotides: TGTGCCAGCAGCGTACGTAGCGGGAGAGCCGACGAGCAGTACTTC.

This chain connects TRBV6-2 or TRBV6-3 to TRBJ2-1; D may be TRBD1 (5 bases). Germline CDR1 MNHEY, CDR2 SVGEGT. The V end was cut by 7 bases, the J end by 0 bases, with 16 bases between. This CDR3 comprises 16 residues. CDR3 protein: CASIHYQGNSYNEQFF. The CDR3 bases are TGTGCCAGCATCCACTACCAGGGAAACTCCTACAATGAGCAGTTCTTC.

Only a few counts were recorded for this clonotype. This chain connects TRBV4-2 to TRBJ1-1, with TRBD1 identical over 7 bases. Germline V lookup: CDR1 LGHNA, CDR2 YNFKEQ. The J segment lost 4 bases and the V segment lost 3 bases, leaving 8 bases of the junction unmatched. The length of the CDR3 is 15 residues. This CDR3 reads CASSQDSTGRTEAFF. CDR3 coding DNA: TGTGCCAGCAGCCAGGATTCGACAGGGCGCACTGAAGCTTTCTTT.

Comments on this clonotype: A clone one base away is much larger, so this may be a read error. The chain recombines TRBV4-2 with TRBJ2-7, with D unresolved. CDR1 is LGHNA and CDR2 is YNFKEQ in the germline V gene. With 0 bases removed from V and 0 bases from J, the gap between germline ends came to 6 bases. CDR3 length: 14 amino acids. The CDR3 is CASSQDDTSYEQYF. The CDR3 nucleotides are TGTGCCAGCAGCCAAGACGACACCTCCTACGAGCAGTACTTC.

This clonotype has a count of ten or more. This sequence joins TRBV28 and TRBJ2-2; D not certain. Germline-derived CDR1 and CDR2 are MDHEN and SYDVKM. Trimming pared 6 bases from V and 0 bases from J, leaving 5 bases between. The CDR3 extends over 13 amino acids. CDR3 in DNA: TGTGCCAGCAGGGCCTCGAACACCGGGGAGCTGTTTTTT. As protein: CASRASNTGELFF.

This clonotype has at least ten counts. The genes are TRBV7-9 and TRBJ1-1; the match to TRBD1 covers 10 bases. V was clipped by 7 bases and J by 4 bases; unmatched bases: 9. Looked up from germline, CDR1 is SEHNR and CDR2 is FQNEAQ (reference sequence). The CDR3 runs to 15 residues. The CDR3 nucleotides are TGTGCCAGCACCCCTAGGGACAGGGGCGCCACTGAAGCTTTCTTT. It yields the protein CASTPRDRGATEAFF.

Only a few counts were recorded for this clonotype. The V gene is TRBV18, the J gene TRBJ2-3; no firm D call. Germline CDR1 and CDR2: KGHSH and LQKENI. Trimming pared 3 bases from V and 3 bases from J, leaving 10 bases between. The CDR3 covers 14 residues. The CDR3 region has the DNA TGTGCCAGCTCACCTTGGGCTTCTACAGATACGCAGTATTTT. It yields the protein CASSPWASTDTQYF. The whole variable domain, filled in from reference TRBV18 and TRBJ2-3, reads NAGVMQNPRHLVRRRGQEARLRCSPMKGHSHVYWYRQLPEEGLKFMVYLQKENIIDESGMPKERFSAEFPKEGPSILRIQQVVRGDSAAYFCASSPWASTDTQYFGPGTRLTVL.

This clonotype has a count of ten or more. The chain is built from TRBV7-8 and TRBJ2-7; D uncertain. Trimming pared 0 bases from V and 3 bases from J, leaving 6 bases between. The germline CDR1 and CDR2 sequences are SGHVS and FQNEAQ. The CDR3 runs 13 residues. CDR3 DNA sequence: TGTGCCAGCAGCTTAGCGTCCCTCTACGAGCAGTACTTC. Its protein is CASSLASLYEQYF.